These 28 T cell receptor beta chains share one sample of origin, sequenced in a study of beta chain features in type 1 diabetes. The study, taken as a whole, reports: The study found moderately but significantly shorter TCRB CDR3s in all four CD4+ subsets of Type 1 diabetes patients.

What was sequenced were expressed TCRB transcripts, since all of the isolated RNA had been reverse transcribed. Clones were read by immunoSEQ multiplex PCR, and TCRdb kept only the in-frame ones, dropping some. The sample comprises 550,000 to 850,000 clones, roughly 13% of which are singletons, and 0.022% rests with the top ten. The antigens for these receptors are not known. Sequences were obtained from naive CD4+ T cells from blood. These receptors were obtained from a man aged 18-30 years with type 1 diabetes.

The CDR3 protein is CASLNRDYYEQYF. The CDR3 DNA reads as TGTGCCAGTTTGAACAGGGACTACTACGAGCAGTACTTC. This rearrangement joins TRBV19 to TRBJ2-7; a weak D match, TRBD2 (7 bases). CDR1 is LNHDA and CDR2 is SQIVND in the germline V gene (reference sequence). Trimming cost V 8 bases and J 3 bases, with 14 bases left between them. The CDR3 totals 13 residues.

The chain employs TRBV4-1 and TRBJ2-1, with D possibly matching TRBD1 (5 bases). V was shortened by 6 bases and J by 0 bases, with 15 bases between the two germline ends. The CDR3 contains 16 residues. Germline V gene sequence: CDR1 MGHRA, CDR2 YSYEKL. CDR3 nucleotides: TGCGCCAGCAGTAACTACAGGAAGAGCTCCTACAATGAGCAGTTCTTC. Amino acid sequence: CASSNYRKSSYNEQFF.

With respect to this clone: At the DNA level, this CDR3 is encoded by other sequences in the same sample as well. This chain joins TRBV2 and TRBJ1-1, with D hard to call. CDR1 and CDR2 from the germline V gene are SNHLY and FYNNEI. V lost 6 bases and J lost 1, with 9 bases in between. The CDR3 length is 13 residues. The CDR3 DNA sequence: TGTGCCAGCAGCGTTACGGGGAACACTGAAGCTTTCTTT. Residues: CASSVTGNTEAFF.

This chain uses TRBV15 with TRBJ2-7, with 7 bases aligning to TRBD2. V was pared by 3 bases and J by 3 bases, with 5 bases of the junction left unmatched. Germline lookup yields CDR1 LNHNV and CDR2 YYDKDF (reference sequence). This CDR3 has 14 amino acids. CDR3: CATSSPGLHYEQYF. The CDR3 DNA reads as TGTGCCACCAGCAGCCCGGGACTACACTACGAGCAGTACTTC.

The chain is built from TRBV18 and TRBJ2-5; no firm D call. CDR1 is KGHSH, CDR2 LQKENI, per germline. The CDR3 contains 13 residues. V lost 2 bases and J 2 bases, leaving 6 bases between the germline ends. The CDR3 bases are TGTGCCAGCTCACCAACCAGACAAGAGACCCAGTACTTC. It codes for CASSPTRQETQYF.

The rearrangement joins TRBV2 to TRBJ2-2; D is ambiguous. Trimming took 5 bases from V and 0 from J, leaving 13 bases between them. This CDR3 region has 16 residues. The germline V gene encodes CDR1 SNHLY and CDR2 FYNNEI. The CDR3 DNA follows: TGTGCCAGCAGTAGGGTCCTTTTACCGAACACCGGGGAGCTGTTTTTT. It yields the protein CASSRVLLPNTGELFF.

This clone has a handful of counts. The chain carries TRBV30 and TRBJ1-6; 7 nucleotides line up with TRBD1. The J segment lost 6 bases and the V segment lost 4 bases, leaving 3 bases of the junction unmatched. The germline CDR1 and CDR2 sequences are GTSNPN and SVGIG (reference sequence). This CDR3 spans 13 amino acids. The DNA of the CDR3 is TGTGCCTGGATGGGACAGCCTAATTCACCCCTCCACTTT. Amino acids: CAWMGQPNSPLHF.

The rearrangement joins TRBV2 to TRBJ2-1, with D hard to call. CDR1 is SNHLY and CDR2 is FYNNEI in the germline V gene. Trimming took off 8 bases at V and 8 bases at J, with 10 bases between the two ends. This CDR3 comprises 11 residues. The CDR3 protein is CASFFLDEQFF. The CDR3 DNA reads TGTGCCAGCTTTTTCCTTGATGAGCAGTTCTTC.

This clone was counted a single time. V and J are TRBV7-9 and TRBJ2-2; D call uncertain. The CDR3 is 13 residues long. The V and J ends lost 5 bases and 5 bases respectively, with 9 bases between them. Germline assignment: CDR1 SEHNR and CDR2 FQNEAQ (reference sequence). The CDR3 coding sequence is TGTGCCAGCAGCCCTACAGAAACCGGGGAGCTGTTTTTT. This codes for CASSPTETGELFF.

The genes are TRBV9 and TRBJ1-6, with D hard to call. The V end was cut by 0 bases, the J end by 9 bases, with 4 bases between. Looked up from germline, CDR1 is SGDLS and CDR2 is YYNGEE. The CDR3 is made up of 12 amino acids. CDR3 coding DNA: TGTGCCAGCAGCGTAGGGAGTTCACCCCTCCACTTT. Amino acid sequence: CASSVGSSPLHF.

This clone was observed a handful of times. The chain carries TRBV27 and TRBJ2-3; TRBD1 matches 9 bases. With V trimmed by 1 base and J by 4 bases, 6 bases remained unmatched. The CDR3 is 16 residues long. The germline gives CDR1 MNHEY, CDR2 SMNVEV (reference sequence). CDR3 nucleotide sequence: TGTGCCAGCAGTTTATGGGGACAGGGAGACTCAGATACGCAGTATTTT. Its translation is CASSLWGQGDSDTQYF.

As DNA, the CDR3 is TGTGCCAGCAGTGCCACGTGGACAGGGGGCTGGGTCACTGAAGCTTTCTTT. Translated: CASSATWTGGWVTEAFF. V gene TRBV25-1 combines with J gene TRBJ1-1, with TRBD1 matching over 11 bases. The CDR3 is 17 amino acids. Looked up from germline, CDR1 is MGHDK and CDR2 is SYGVNS. Unmatched junction bases numbered 11, after V lost 4 bases and J lost 4 bases.

This chain joins TRBV18 and TRBJ1-6; the D is unclear. CDR1 and CDR2 (germline): KGHSH, LQKENI. The CDR3 is 14 amino acids. The V gene lost 2 bases and the J gene lost 8 bases, with 10 bases spanning the gap. The CDR3 DNA reads as TGTGCCAGCTCACCAGAGGCTATGTATTCACCCCTCCACTTT. Translated: CASSPEAMYSPLHF. Full variable domain (outside the CDR3, taken from reference TRBV18 and TRBJ1-6): NAGVMQNPRHLVRRRGQEARLRCSPMKGHSHVYWYRQLPEEGLKFMVYLQKENIIDESGMPKERFSAEFPKEGPSILRIQQVVRGDSAAYFCASSPEAMYSPLHFGNGTRLTVT.

This clone has just a few counts. The chain uses TRBV30 and TRBJ1-3, with D unclear. The CDR3 covers 15 residues. Germline CDR1 reads GTSNPN; CDR2 reads SVGIG (reference sequence). V was shortened by 3 bases and J by 0 bases, with 12 bases between the two germline ends. CDR3 nucleotide sequence: TGTGCCTGGAGCCGCGATGATAGCTCTGGAAACACCATATATTTT. It specifies CAWSRDDSSGNTIYF. Full variable domain (outside the CDR3, taken from reference TRBV30 and TRBJ1-3): SQTIHQWPATLVQPVGSPLSLECTVEGTSNPNLYWYRQAAGRGLQLLFYSVGIGQISSEVPQNLSASRPQDRQFILSSKKLLLSDSGFYLCAWSRDDSSGNTIYFGEGSWLTVV.

This clone occurred a few times. This chain joins TRBV7-8 and TRBJ1-2; TRBD1 might be the D (6 bases). Germline CDR1 SGHVS, CDR2 FQNEAQ. CDR3 size: 15 residues. V lost 5 bases and J 8 bases, leaving 21 bases between the germline ends. The CDR3 reads CASSLRLGAGAGYTF. In DNA form, the CDR3 reads TGTGCCAGCAGCCTCCGCCTCGGAGCAGGGGCGGGCTACACCTTC.

This clone has only a few counts. The chain employs TRBV30 and TRBJ2-3; either TRBD1 or TRBD2 may fit D (5 bases each). The CDR3 has 14 residues. Trimming stripped 0 bases from V and 6 bases from J, with 13 bases between. CDR1 GTSNPN and CDR2 SVGIG come from the germline V gene (reference sequence). In nucleotides, the CDR3 is TGTGCCTGGAGTGTACCCTGGGGGATGGATACGCAGTATTTT. Translation gives CAWSVPWGMDTQYF.

This clone was counted only a few times. The rearrangement links TRBV14 to TRBJ1-2, with a possible D match to TRBD1 (6 bases). Germline CDR1 is SGHDN and CDR2 is FVKESK. The CDR3 loop spans 14 amino acids. V was cut by 6 bases and J by 2 bases, with 13 bases left in between. The CDR3: CASRRGTSNYGYTF. The CDR3 bases are TGTGCCAGCAGGCGAGGGACATCCAACTATGGCTACACCTTC.

V gene TRBV4-1 combines with J gene TRBJ1-5, with 8 bases that match TRBD1. The CDR3 has 17 amino acids. Trimming cost V 2 bases and J 2 bases; bases outside gene matches: 8. Germline assignment: CDR1 MGHRA and CDR2 YSYEKL. The CDR3 DNA follows: TGCGCCAGCAGCCAATCGCGACAGGGGTTAGGCAATCAGCCCCAGCATTTT. Amino acid sequence: CASSQSRQGLGNQPQHF.

This clone was observed a handful of times. The V call is TRBV30, the J call TRBJ1-2; 7 nucleotides match TRBD1. The V segment lost 0 bases and the J segment 7 bases; nucleotides outside the gene matches: 8. The CDR3 is made up of 14 amino acids. CDR1 and CDR2 from the germline V gene are GTSNPN and SVGIG (reference sequence). The DNA for the CDR3 is TGTGCCTGGAGTGTTACGGACAGGAGGGGTGGCTACACCTTC. Encoded protein: CAWSVTDRRGGYTF.

This clone turned up a few times. J is TRBJ2-5 and V is TRBV6-6; D may be TRBD1 (6 bases). The CDR3 is 15 amino acids. V gave up 2 bases and J gave up 0 bases, with 10 bases separating them. CDR1 and CDR2 from the germline V gene are MNHNY and SVGAGI (reference sequence). The CDR3 is CASSYGGSYQETQYF. CDR3 DNA sequence: TGTGCCAGCAGTTACGGGGGCTCGTACCAAGAGACCCAGTACTTC.

This sequence joins TRBV10-3 and TRBJ2-1; 9 nucleotides match TRBD1. This CDR3 has 14 amino acids. The V and J ends lost 8 bases and 0 bases, in that order; junction bases with no gene match: 2. CDR1 ENHRY and CDR2 SYGVKD come from the germline V gene. CDR3 in DNA: TGTGCCATCGGGACAGGGTTCTCCTACAATGAGCAGTTCTTC. Translated: CAIGTGFSYNEQFF.

V gene TRBV30 combines with J gene TRBJ1-2; D is perhaps TRBD1 (6 bases). This CDR3 is 15 amino acids long. Deletions cut 0 bases from V and 4 bases from J, with 15 bases between. Germline V lookup: CDR1 GTSNPN, CDR2 SVGIG (reference sequence). The CDR3 DNA follows: TGTGCCTGGAGTGTAGCTCTCCAGGGGCTCTATGGCTACACCTTC. Amino acid sequence: CAWSVALQGLYGYTF.

This clone was seen a few times. V and J are TRBV27 and TRBJ1-6, with D perhaps matching TRBD1 (5 bases). V lost 6 bases to trimming and J lost 10 bases, with 16 bases between them. The CDR3 has 14 amino acids. Looked up from germline, CDR1 is MNHEY and CDR2 is SMNVEV (reference sequence). In nucleotides, the CDR3 is TGTGCCAGCAGGAAATCGGCAGGGAAATCACCCCTCCACTTT. This codes for CASRKSAGKSPLHF.

CDR3 nucleotides: TGTGCCTGGCTCGGACGGGACTCTGGAAACACCATATATTTT. Its translation is CAWLGRDSGNTIYF. V and J are TRBV30 and TRBJ1-3, with D unresolved. V shed 5 bases and J shed 0 bases, with 11 bases lying between them. Germline V CDR1 and CDR2: GTSNPN, SVGIG (reference sequence). The CDR3 is made up of 14 amino acids. The variable domain in full, completed from reference TRBV30 and TRBJ1-3, reads SQTIHQWPATLVQPVGSPLSLECTVEGTSNPNLYWYRQAAGRGLQLLFYSVGIGQISSEVPQNLSASRPQDRQFILSSKKLLLSDSGFYLCAWLGRDSGNTIYFGEGSWLTVV.

This clone was seen only a few times. The V and J genes are TRBV7-9 and TRBJ2-1; 7 positions agree with TRBD2. Trimming removed 4 bases from V and 8 bases from J; junction bases left unmatched: 14. CDR1 is SEHNR, CDR2 FQNEAQ, per germline (reference sequence). The CDR3 consists of 16 residues. As DNA, the CDR3 is TGTGCCAGCAGCTCGTGGGGAGGGCCCCGGGAAGATGAGCAGTTCTTC. It yields the protein CASSSWGGPREDEQFF.

This clone was seen only a few times. This rearrangement joins TRBV6-1 to TRBJ1-2; no reliable D call. The CDR3 is made up of 16 amino acids. Germline values: CDR1 MNHNS, CDR2 SASEGT. The V end was cut by 2 bases, the J end by 4 bases, with 17 bases between. CDR3 sequence reads: CASSEQSGPHIYGYTF. In DNA, the CDR3 is TGTGCCAGCAGTGAACAGTCAGGCCCTCACATCTATGGCTACACCTTC.

The J gene is TRBJ2-3, the V gene TRBV10-1; D gene uncertain. Looked up from germline, CDR1 is WNHNN and CDR2 is SYGVQD (reference sequence). CDR3 length: 11 residues. Trimming removed 3 bases from V and 5 bases from J, with 3 bases in between. The CDR3 spells CASSDGDTQYF. The CDR3 nucleotides read TGCGCCAGCAGTGATGGAGATACGCAGTATTTT.

This clone was counted only a few times. CDR3 coding DNA: TGTGCCAGCAGCTACCGGGACGGGAACTACAATGAGCAGTTCTTC. This encodes CASSYRDGNYNEQFF. This chain links TRBV5-4 with TRBJ2-1; the D call may be TRBD1 or TRBD2 (5 bases each). CDR1 is SGHNT, CDR2 YYREEE, per germline (reference sequence). The CDR3 extends over 15 amino acids. Trimming removed 3 bases at V and 3 bases at J, with 13 bases between.